This TCR beta chain originates from a study of blood T cell repertoires in COVID-19. Method: immunoSEQ multiplex PCR; TCRdb's copy keeps in-frame clones and lacks some. The sample has about 89,000 clones; over 60% are singletons. This clone has more than one count but fewer than ten. The CDR3 contains 17 residues. CDR1 and CDR2 (germline): MNHEY, SMNVEV (reference sequence). V was shortened by 8 bases and J by 7 bases, with 27 bases between the two germline ends. The rearrangement joins TRBV27 to TRBJ1-3; possible D gene TRBD1, 5 bases. The TCR originated in a human donor in a cohort sampled during active COVID-19. The sample comprised peripheral blood. Written as DNA, the CDR3 is TGTGCCAGCGGTCCTTTACGACAGTCGGGGGATTGGAACACCATATATTTT. Its translation is CASGPLRQSGDWNTIYF.